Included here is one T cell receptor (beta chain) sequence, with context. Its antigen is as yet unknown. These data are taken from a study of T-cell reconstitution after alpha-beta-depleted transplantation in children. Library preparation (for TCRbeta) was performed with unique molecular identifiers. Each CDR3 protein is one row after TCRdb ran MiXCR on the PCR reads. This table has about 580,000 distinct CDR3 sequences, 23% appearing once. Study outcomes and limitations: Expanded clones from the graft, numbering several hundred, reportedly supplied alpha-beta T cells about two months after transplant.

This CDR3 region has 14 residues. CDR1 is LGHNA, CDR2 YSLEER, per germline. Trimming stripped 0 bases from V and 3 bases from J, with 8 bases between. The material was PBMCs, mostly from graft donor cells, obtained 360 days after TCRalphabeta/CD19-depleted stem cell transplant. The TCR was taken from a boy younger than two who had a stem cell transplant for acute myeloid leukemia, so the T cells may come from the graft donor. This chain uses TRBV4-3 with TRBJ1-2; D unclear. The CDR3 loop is CASSQDQGYYGYTF. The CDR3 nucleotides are TGCGCCAGCAGCCAAGATCAAGGATACTATGGCTACACCTTC.